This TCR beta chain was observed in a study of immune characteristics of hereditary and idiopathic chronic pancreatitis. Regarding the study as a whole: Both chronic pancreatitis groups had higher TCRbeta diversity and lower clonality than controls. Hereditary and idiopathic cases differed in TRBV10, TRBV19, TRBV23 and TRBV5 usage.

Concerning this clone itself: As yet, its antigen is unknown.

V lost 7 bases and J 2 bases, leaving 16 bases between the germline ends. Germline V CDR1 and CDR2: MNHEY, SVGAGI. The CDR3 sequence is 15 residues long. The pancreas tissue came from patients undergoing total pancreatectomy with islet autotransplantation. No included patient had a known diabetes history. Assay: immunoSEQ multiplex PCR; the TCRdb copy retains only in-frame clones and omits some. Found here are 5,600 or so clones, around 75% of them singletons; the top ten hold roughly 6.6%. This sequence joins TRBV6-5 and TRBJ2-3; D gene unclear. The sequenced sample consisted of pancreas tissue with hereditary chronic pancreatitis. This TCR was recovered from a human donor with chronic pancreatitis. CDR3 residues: CASTKGPDFTDTQYF. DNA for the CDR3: TGTGCCAGCACAAAAGGTCCAGATTTCACAGATACGCAGTATTTT.